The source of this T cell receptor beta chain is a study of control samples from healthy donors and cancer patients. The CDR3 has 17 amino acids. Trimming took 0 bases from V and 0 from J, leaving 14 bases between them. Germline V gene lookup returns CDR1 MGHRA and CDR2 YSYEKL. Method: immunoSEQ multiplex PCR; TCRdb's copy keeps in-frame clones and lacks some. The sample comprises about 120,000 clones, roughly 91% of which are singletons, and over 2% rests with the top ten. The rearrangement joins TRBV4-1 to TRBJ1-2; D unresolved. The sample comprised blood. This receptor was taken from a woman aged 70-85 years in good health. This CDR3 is CASSQEELGLTNYGYTF. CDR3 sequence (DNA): TGCGCCAGCAGCCAAGAGGAGTTAGGGTTGACTAACTATGGCTACACCTTC.